Listed here is a single T cell receptor (beta chain). The CDR3 runs to 15 residues. In germline, CDR1 is SSHAT, CDR2 FNYEAQ (reference sequence). With 1 base removed from V and 6 bases from J, the gap between germline ends came to 15 bases. Libraries were prepared by immunoSEQ multiplex PCR; TCRdb keeps only in-frame clonotypes and omits some of them. The table has tens of thousands of clones, about 93% seen once. These data come from a study of T cell changes during pregnancy in multiple sclerosis. V gene TRBV7-7 combines with J gene TRBJ2-5; maybe TRBD1 (6 bases). This clonotype was sampled from a female donor with multiple sclerosis, enrolled in a pregnancy study. The material was peripheral blood, obtained in the first trimester of pregnancy. The CDR3, as DNA: TGTGCCAGCAGCTTAGTGGGGGCTGGTTGGAAGACCCAGTACTTC. Its protein is CASSLVGAGWKTQYF.